This T cell receptor (beta chain) stems from a study of T cell repertoires in cytomegalovirus infection. Looking at the study overall: Shared public TCR beta signatures pointed to both CMV infection and a matching HLA type.

This clonotype was detected ten times or more. Its antigen is unknown. The CDR3 consists of 16 residues. The germline V gene encodes CDR1 SGHTA and CDR2 FQGNSA. V lost 3 bases, J lost 0 bases, and 13 bases lay in between. TCRdb reanalysed the reads using MiXCR and keeps one entry per CDR3 protein. Of approximately 990,000 distinct CDR3 sequences listed, roughly 30% are singletons. General study findings and limits: CMV-specific TCR beta clonotypes restricted by HLA-C were the ones dominating the ex vivo response. Public TCR beta family frequency separated CMV-and-HLA carriers, including in an independent cohort.

The clonotype was recovered from a human donor in good health (CMV status not recorded). Some clones in this sample may be carry-over from other donors' samples. The rearrangement uses TRBV7-2 and TRBJ2-3; possible D gene TRBD1, 5 bases. Here the sequenced sample was cultured CD8+ T cells from PBMCs, taken from culture after CMV antigen stimulation. CDR3: CASSFRQYASTDTQYF. Written as DNA, the CDR3 is TGTGCCAGCAGCTTTCGACAGTATGCTAGCACAGATACGCAGTATTTT. Full variable domain (outside the CDR3, taken from reference TRBV7-2 and TRBJ2-3): GAGVSQSPSNKVTEKGKDVELRCDPISGHTALYWYRQSLGQGLEFLIYFQGNSAPDKSGLPSDRFSAERTGGSVSTLTIQRTQQEDSAVYLCASSFRQYASTDTQYFGPGTRLTVL.